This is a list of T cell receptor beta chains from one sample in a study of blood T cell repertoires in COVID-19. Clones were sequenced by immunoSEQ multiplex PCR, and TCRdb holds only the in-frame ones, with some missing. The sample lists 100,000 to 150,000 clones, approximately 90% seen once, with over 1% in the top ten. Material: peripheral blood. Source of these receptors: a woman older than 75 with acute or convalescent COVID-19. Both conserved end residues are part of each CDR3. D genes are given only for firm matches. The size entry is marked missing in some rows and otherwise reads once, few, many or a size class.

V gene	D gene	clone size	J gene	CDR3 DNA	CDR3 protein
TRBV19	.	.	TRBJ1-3	TGTGCCAGTAGTCGGAGCCACTCTGGAAACACCATATATTTT	CASSRSHSGNTIYF
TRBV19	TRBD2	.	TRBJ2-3	TGTGCCGGACTCACTAGCGGGAGGGCAGATACGCAGTATTTT	CAGLTSGRADTQYF
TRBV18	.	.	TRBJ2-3	TGTGCCAGCTCACCACCTGGCCAGCGTAGCACAGATACGCAGTATTTT	CASSPPGQRSTDTQYF
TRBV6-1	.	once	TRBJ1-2	TGTGCCAGCAGTGAGAGGAGATCTAACTATGGCTACACCTTC	CASSERRSNYGYTF
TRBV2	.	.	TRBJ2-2	TGTGCCAGCAGCGCAGGGGTTACCGGGGAGCTGTTTTTT	CASSAGVTGELFF
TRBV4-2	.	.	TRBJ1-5	TGTGCCAGCAGCCAAGAGGTACGGGGGGCCGGCCAGCCCCAGCATTTT	CASSQEVRGAGQPQHF
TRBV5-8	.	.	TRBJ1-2	TGTGCCAGCAGCTCCAGACCCTATAAGAGGCTATATGGCTACACCTTC	CASSSRPYKRLYGYTF
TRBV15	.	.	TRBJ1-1	TGTGCCACCAGCAGAGACTGGGGGCTTGAAGCTTTCTTT	CATSRDWGLEAFF
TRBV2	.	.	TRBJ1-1	TGTGCCAGCAGTGAAAAGGAGTTACGGGACACTGAAGCTTTCTTT	CASSEKELRDTEAFF
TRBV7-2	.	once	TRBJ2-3	TGTGCCAGCAGCTTACGCGGGGGCGCTAGCACAGATACGCAGTATTTT	CASSLRGGASTDTQYF
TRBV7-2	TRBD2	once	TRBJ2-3	TGTGCCAGCAGCCTGAGAGCGGGGGGGGGCACAGATACGCAGTATTTT	CASSLRAGGGTDTQYF
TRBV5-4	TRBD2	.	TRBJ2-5	TGTGCCAGCAGCTTGGGACTAGCGGGGGATGTAGAGACCCAGTACTTC	CASSLGLAGDVETQYF
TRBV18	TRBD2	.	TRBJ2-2	TGTGCCAGCAACACCCCATGGACGGGGGGAAACACCGGGGAGCTGTTTTTT	CASNTPWTGGNTGELFF